The present T cell receptor beta chain was sequenced within a study of blood T cell repertoires in COVID-19. Germline V lookup: CDR1 KGHSH, CDR2 LQKENI. The J segment lost 5 bases and the V segment lost 4 bases, leaving 10 bases of the junction unmatched. The length of the CDR3 is 15 residues. Repertoires were generated with immunoSEQ multiplex PCR, while TCRdb's copy carries only in-frame clones and drops some. The table records some 62,000 clones, approximately 81% of them present only once. Sequences were obtained from PBMCs or T cells enriched from blood (not recorded which). The clonotype was recovered from a woman aged 40 to 50 with acute COVID-19. The J gene is TRBJ2-7, the V gene TRBV18, with 8 bases fitting TRBD1. The CDR3: CASSRTQGARNEQYF. Here the CDR3 DNA reads TGTGCCAGCTCACGGACCCAGGGGGCGAGGAACGAGCAGTACTTC.